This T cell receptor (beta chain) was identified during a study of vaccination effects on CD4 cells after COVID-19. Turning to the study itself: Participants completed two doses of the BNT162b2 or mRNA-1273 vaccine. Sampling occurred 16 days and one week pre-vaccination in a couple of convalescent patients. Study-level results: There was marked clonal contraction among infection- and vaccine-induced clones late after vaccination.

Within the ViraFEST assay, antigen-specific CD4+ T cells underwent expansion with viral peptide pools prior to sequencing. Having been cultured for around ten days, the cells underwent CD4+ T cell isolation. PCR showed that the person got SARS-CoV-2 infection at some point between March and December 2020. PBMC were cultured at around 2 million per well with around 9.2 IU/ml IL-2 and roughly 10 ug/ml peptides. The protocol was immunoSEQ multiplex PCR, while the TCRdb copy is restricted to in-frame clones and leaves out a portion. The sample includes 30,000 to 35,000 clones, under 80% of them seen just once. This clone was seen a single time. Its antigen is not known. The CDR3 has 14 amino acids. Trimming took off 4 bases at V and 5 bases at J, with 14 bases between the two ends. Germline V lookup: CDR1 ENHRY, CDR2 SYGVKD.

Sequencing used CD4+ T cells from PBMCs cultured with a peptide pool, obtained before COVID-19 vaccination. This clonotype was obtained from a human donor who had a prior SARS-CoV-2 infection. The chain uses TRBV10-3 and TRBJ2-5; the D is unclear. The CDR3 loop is CAISGDPVGETQYF. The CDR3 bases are TGTGCCATCAGTGGCGACCCAGTCGGGGAGACCCAGTACTTC.